What follows are 11 T cell receptor beta chains derived from one specimen sequenced in a study of T cell changes during pregnancy in multiple sclerosis. Produced via immunoSEQ multiplex PCR; TCRdb's table is partial and in-frame only. The table includes some 59,000 clones, 90% detected once. The sequences come from peripheral blood, collected in the third trimester of pregnancy. Receptors were obtained from a female donor in good health, enrolled as a control in a pregnancy study.

The chain is built from TRBV5-6 and TRBJ1-2; D gene unclear. Germline V lookup: CDR1 SGHDT, CDR2 YYEEEE. The CDR3 has 14 amino acids. The V end was cut by 0 bases, the J end by 8 bases, with 14 bases between. CDR3 amino acids: CASSLAGLDRGYTF. The CDR3, as DNA: TGTGCCAGCAGCTTGGCAGGACTCGATAGGGGCTACACCTTC.

The chain employs TRBV5-6 and TRBJ2-2, with D perhaps matching TRBD2 (5 bases). Trimming pared 0 bases from V and 6 bases from J, leaving 9 bases between. The CDR3 extends over 14 amino acids. The germline CDR1 and CDR2 sequences are SGHDT and YYEEEE. CDR3 DNA sequence: TGTGCCAGCAGCTTGGGAGGGTGGGCCGGGGAGCTGTTTTTT. This gives the protein CASSLGGWAGELFF.

V is TRBV11-2 and J is TRBJ1-2, with TRBD1 as a possible D gene (6 bases). V gave up 1 base and J gave up 4 bases, with 10 bases separating them. The CDR3 covers 14 residues. In germline, CDR1 is SGHAT, CDR2 FQNNGV. The CDR3 nucleotides read TGTGCCAGCAGCTTAGTGGGGGCAAGCTATGGCTACACCTTC. As protein: CASSLVGASYGYTF.

This clone was recorded once. This sequence joins TRBV11-2 and TRBJ2-1; 7 bases match TRBD2. Germline-derived CDR1 and CDR2 are SGHAT and FQNNGV. The CDR3 is 14 residues long. The junction had 9 bases not matched to a gene; V was cut back by 5 bases and J by 8 bases. CDR3 amino acids: CASSPHPLAHEQFF. Written as DNA, the CDR3 is TGTGCCAGCAGCCCCCACCCACTAGCGCATGAGCAGTTCTTC.

The genes are TRBV7-9 and TRBJ1-4; TRBD1 agrees at 8 bases. This CDR3 contains 14 residues. Germline values: CDR1 SEHNR, CDR2 FQNEAQ (reference sequence). V lost 1 base to trimming and J lost 5 bases; unmatched junction nucleotides: 0. The CDR3 DNA reads as TGTGCCAGCAGCTTAGGACAGGGGAATGAAAAACTGTTTTTT. Protein sequence: CASSLGQGNEKLFF.

This rearrangement joins TRBV5-6 to TRBJ2-1, with D maybe TRBD1 (5 bases). The V gene lost 2 bases and the J gene lost 1 base, with 7 bases spanning the gap. Germline CDR1 is SGHDT and CDR2 is YYEEEE. This CDR3 contains 14 residues. The chain's CDR3 is CASSFDRSYNEQFF. DNA of the CDR3: TGTGCCAGCAGCTTCGACAGATCCTACAATGAGCAGTTCTTC.

The rearrangement joins TRBV11-3 to TRBJ2-3; possible D gene TRBD2, 5 bases. The germline V and J ends were trimmed by 8 bases and 1 base, with 10 bases remaining between them. There are 13 residues in the CDR3. CDR1 SGHNT and CDR2 YENEEA come from the germline V gene. Here the CDR3 reads CASSRTGTDTQYF. In nucleotides, the CDR3 is TGTGCCAGCTCTCGGACTGGCACAGATACGCAGTATTTT.

The chain recombines TRBV2 with TRBJ1-2, with D perhaps TRBD1 (5 bases). The CDR3 is made up of 12 amino acids. Germline V gene sequence: CDR1 SNHLY, CDR2 FYNNEI. Between the trimmed V and J ends, which lost 7 bases and 4 bases, there was a span of 10 bases. CDR3 nucleotides: TGTGCCAGCAAGACTGACAGCTATGGCTACACCTTC. Residues: CASKTDSYGYTF.

This chain uses TRBV4-3 with TRBJ1-2; 7 nucleotides align to TRBD1. J lost 4 bases, V lost 3 bases, and 8 bases had no gene match. Per the germline V gene, CDR1 is LGHNA and CDR2 is YSLEER. CDR3 length: 15 amino acids. The CDR3 reads CASSHHRGDGYGYTF. CDR3 bases: TGCGCCAGCAGCCATCACAGGGGAGACGGCTATGGCTACACCTTC.

The rearrangement uses TRBV19 and TRBJ1-1; 8 bases are a match to TRBD1. Germline lookup yields CDR1 LNHDA and CDR2 SQIVND (reference sequence). V shed 7 bases and J 10 bases; nucleotides not matched to a gene: 17. The CDR3 length is 15 residues. The CDR3 nucleotides are TGTGCCAGTACCATAGGGGCAGGGGGCGCCACGGGAGCTTTCTTT. Encoded protein: CASTIGAGGATGAFF.

The gene calls are TRBV7-8 and TRBJ1-2; D is unresolved. This CDR3 has 13 residues. CDR1 SGHVS and CDR2 FQNEAQ come from the germline V gene. Deletions cut 8 bases from V and 7 bases from J, with 17 bases between. This CDR3 is CASGNQDSGGYTF. The CDR3 DNA is TGTGCCAGCGGAAATCAGGATTCAGGTGGCTACACCTTC.